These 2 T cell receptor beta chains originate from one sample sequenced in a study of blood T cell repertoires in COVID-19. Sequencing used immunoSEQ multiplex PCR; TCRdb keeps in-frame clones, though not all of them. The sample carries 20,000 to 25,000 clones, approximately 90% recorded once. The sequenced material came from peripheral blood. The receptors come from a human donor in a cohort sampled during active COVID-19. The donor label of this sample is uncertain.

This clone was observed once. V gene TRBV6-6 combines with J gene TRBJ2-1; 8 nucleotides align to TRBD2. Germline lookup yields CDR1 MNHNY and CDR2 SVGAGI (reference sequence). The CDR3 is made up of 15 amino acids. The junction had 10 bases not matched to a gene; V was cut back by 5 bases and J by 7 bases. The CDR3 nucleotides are TGTGCCAGCAGTCTCAGGGGACTAGTGAGAAATGAGCAGTTCTTC. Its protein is CASSLRGLVRNEQFF.

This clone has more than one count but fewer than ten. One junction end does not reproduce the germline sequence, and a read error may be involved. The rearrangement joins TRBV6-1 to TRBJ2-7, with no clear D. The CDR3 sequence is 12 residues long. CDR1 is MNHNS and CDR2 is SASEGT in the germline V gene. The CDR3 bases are TGTGCCAGCAGTGAATACTCCCACGAGCAGTACTTC. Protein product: CASSEYSHEQYF.